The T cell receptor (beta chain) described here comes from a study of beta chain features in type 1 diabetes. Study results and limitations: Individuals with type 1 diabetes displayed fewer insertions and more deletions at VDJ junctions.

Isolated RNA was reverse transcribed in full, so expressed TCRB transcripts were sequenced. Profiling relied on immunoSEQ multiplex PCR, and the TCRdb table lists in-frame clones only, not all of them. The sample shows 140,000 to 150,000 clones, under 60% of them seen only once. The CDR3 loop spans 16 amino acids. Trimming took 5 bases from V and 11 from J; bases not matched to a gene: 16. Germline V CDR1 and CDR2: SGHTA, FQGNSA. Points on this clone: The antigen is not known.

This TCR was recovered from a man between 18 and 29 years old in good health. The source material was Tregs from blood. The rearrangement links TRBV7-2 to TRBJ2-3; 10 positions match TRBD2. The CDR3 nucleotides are TGTGCCAGCAGCCGTACCACAGCGGGAGGGGGGCGAAGGCAGTATTTT. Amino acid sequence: CASSRTTAGGGRRQYF.